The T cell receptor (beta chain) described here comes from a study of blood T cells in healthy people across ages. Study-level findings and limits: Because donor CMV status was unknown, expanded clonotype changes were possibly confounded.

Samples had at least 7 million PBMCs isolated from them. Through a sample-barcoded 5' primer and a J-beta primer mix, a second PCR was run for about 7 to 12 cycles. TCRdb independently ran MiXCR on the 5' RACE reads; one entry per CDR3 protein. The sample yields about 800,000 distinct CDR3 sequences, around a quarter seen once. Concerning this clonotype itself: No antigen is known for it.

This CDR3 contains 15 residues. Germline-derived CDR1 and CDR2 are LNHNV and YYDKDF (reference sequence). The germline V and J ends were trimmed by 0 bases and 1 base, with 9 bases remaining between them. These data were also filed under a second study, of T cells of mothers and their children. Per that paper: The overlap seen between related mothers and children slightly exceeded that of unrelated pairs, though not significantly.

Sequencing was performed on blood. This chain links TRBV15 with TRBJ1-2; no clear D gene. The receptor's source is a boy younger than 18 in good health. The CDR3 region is CATSRDRRVNYGYTF. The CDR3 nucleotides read TGTGCCACCAGCAGAGATCGGCGTGTTAACTATGGCTACACCTTC.